A single sample gave rise to the 21 T cell receptor beta chains below, sequenced in a study of blood T cell repertoires in COVID-19. Using immunoSEQ multiplex PCR, the repertoire was profiled, and TCRdb retains in-frame clones only, with some absent. The sample has almost 500,000 clones; 75% to 90% are singletons. Sequenced sample: PBMCs or T cells enriched from blood (not recorded which). These receptors were obtained from a woman between 55 and 75 years old who had recovered from COVID-19.

In regard to this clone: The same CDR3 arises from other DNA sequences in this sample as well. The genes are TRBV2 and TRBJ1-2; TRBD1 matches at 8 bases. Unmatched junction bases numbered 5, after V lost 7 bases and J lost 4 bases. The CDR3 runs to 13 residues. CDR1 is SNHLY and CDR2 is FYNNEI in the germline V gene. The CDR3 DNA is TGTGCCAGCACCCTAGGACAGGGCTATGGCTACACCTTC. The encoded protein is CASTLGQGYGYTF.

The chain uses TRBV2 and TRBJ2-3, with 7 bases fitting TRBD2. V gave up 3 bases and J gave up 5 bases; unmatched junction bases: 2. CDR3 length equals 13 residues. Germline V CDR1 and CDR2: SNHLY, FYNNEI. CDR3 sequence reads: CASSETSQDTQYF. DNA of the CDR3: TGTGCCAGCAGTGAGACTAGCCAAGATACGCAGTATTTT. Complete variable domain (other parts from reference TRBV2 and TRBJ2-3): EPEVTQTPSHQVTQMGQEVILRCVPISNHLYFYWYRQILGQKVEFLVSFYNNEISEKSEIFDDQFSVERPDGSNFTLKIRSTKLEDSAMYFCASSETSQDTQYFGPGTRLTVL.

This clone is a singleton in its sample. The chain combines TRBV13 with TRBJ2-7, with a possible D match to TRBD2 (5 bases). V was cut by 5 bases and J by 4 bases, with 15 bases left in between. Per the germline V gene, CDR1 is PRHDT and CDR2 is FYEKMQ (reference sequence). The CDR3 consists of 14 residues. CDR3 nucleotide sequence: TGTGCCAGCAGCCACGGACGAGGGATGTACGAGCAGTACGTC. Translation gives CASSHGRGMYEQYV.

The gene calls are TRBV6-1 and TRBJ1-2; D is unclear. Germline V gene lookup returns CDR1 MNHNS and CDR2 SASEGT. This CDR3 comprises 11 residues. Trimming took 2 bases from V and 7 from J, leaving 5 bases between them. CDR3 sequence reads: CASSEIAGYTF. CDR3 DNA sequence: TGTGCCAGCAGTGAAATAGCTGGCTACACCTTC.

V gene TRBV24-1 combines with J gene TRBJ2-1; 7 nucleotides align to TRBD1. CDR1 is KGHDR, CDR2 SFDVKD, per germline. Losses at the gene ends were 8 bases for V and 0 bases for J; bases not matched to a gene: 6. There are 15 residues in the CDR3. CDR3 sequence (DNA): TGTGCCACCATGGCGGCAGGGGGCTCCTACAATGAGCAGTTCTTC. Translated, it gives CATMAAGGSYNEQFF.

This clone has a handful of counts. The genes are TRBV29-1 and TRBJ1-1; D unresolved. The CDR3 length is 11 residues. Germline loops: CDR1 SQVTM, CDR2 ANQGSEA. Deletions cut 1 base from V and 4 bases from J, with 4 bases between. The CDR3 region has the DNA TGCAGCGTTGAAGCCGGCACTGAAGCTTTCTTT. It is translated as CSVEAGTEAFF.

This rearrangement joins TRBV29-1 to TRBJ1-1; D is possibly TRBD1 (5 bases). From germline, CDR1 is SQVTM and CDR2 ANQGSEA. The CDR3 has 13 amino acids. The ends were cut back, 1 base at V and 1 base at J, with 7 bases in the middle. As DNA, the CDR3 is TGCAGCGTTGAAGGACAGACGAACACTGAAGCTTTCTTT. Protein: CSVEGQTNTEAFF.

The chain joins TRBV5-5 to TRBJ2-1; no definite D call. Germline V CDR1 and CDR2: SGHKS, YYEKEE (reference sequence). The V end lost 3 bases, the J end lost 9 bases, and 10 bases lay between the germline ends. CDR3 size: 12 residues. Written as DNA, the CDR3 is TGTGCCAGCAGCTCGGTCGGCGGTGAGCAGTTCTTC. Protein sequence: CASSSVGGEQFF.

Only a few counts were recorded for this clone. The rearrangement uses TRBV19 and TRBJ2-7, with D possibly matching TRBD1 (6 bases). CDR1 is LNHDA and CDR2 is SQIVND in the germline V gene (reference sequence). The CDR3 loop spans 12 amino acids. Trimming shortened V by 6 bases and J by 1 base, and 7 bases separated the two germline ends. CDR3 DNA: TGTGCCAGTAGGCAGGGGTCCTACGAGCAGTACGTC. Protein sequence: CASRQGSYEQYV.

The chain recombines TRBV27 with TRBJ1-4, with D unresolved. The germline CDR1 and CDR2 sequences are MNHEY and SMNVEV (reference sequence). CDR3 size: 13 residues. Trimming left V 5 bases short and J 17 bases short, with 21 bases between. This chain's CDR3 is CASSATTTGGLFF. For the CDR3, the DNA is TGTGCCAGCAGTGCAACTACAACGGGTGGTCTATTTTTT.

The genes are TRBV5-1 and TRBJ2-2, with 8 bases matching TRBD2. The V segment lost 5 bases and the J segment 2 bases; nucleotides outside the gene matches: 5. The length of the CDR3 is 15 residues. CDR1 is SGHRS, CDR2 YFSETQ, per germline. The CDR3 DNA reads as TGCGCCAGCAGGGCCGGGAGGGTAAACACCGGGGAGCTGTTTTTT. It is translated as CASRAGRVNTGELFF.

The V and J genes are TRBV13 and TRBJ2-7; D perhaps matches TRBD1 (5 bases). V lost 5 bases to trimming and J lost 3 bases, with 8 bases between them. CDR1 PRHDT and CDR2 FYEKMQ come from the germline V gene (reference sequence). The CDR3 is made up of 12 amino acids. The CDR3 nucleotides read TGTGCCAGCAGCACTCAGGGCTACGAGCAGTACTTC. It encodes CASSTQGYEQYF. Complete variable domain (other parts from reference TRBV13 and TRBJ2-7): AAGVIQSPRHLIKEKRETATLKCYPIPRHDTVYWYQQGPGQDPQFLISFYEKMQSDKGSIPDRFSAQQFSDYHSELNMSSLELGDSALYFCASSTQGYEQYFGPGTRLTVT.

J is TRBJ2-2 and V is TRBV10-3; maybe TRBD2 (7 bases). V was trimmed by 7 bases and J by 4 bases, leaving 13 bases between them. The CDR3 loop spans 14 amino acids. Germline V CDR1 and CDR2: ENHRY, SYGVKD. The CDR3 coding sequence is TGTGCCATCAAGGGGGGGCTAGGCACCGGGGAGCTGTTTTTT. Protein sequence: CAIKGGLGTGELFF.

This clone was detected only a few times. The chain carries TRBV7-2 and TRBJ2-7, with TRBD1 identical over 12 bases. Germline CDR1 and CDR2: SGHTA and FQGNSA. Germline trimming cut 4 bases from V and 4 bases from J; bases unmatched to any gene: 2. The CDR3 has 14 residues. CDR3 nucleotide sequence: TGTGCCAGCAGCTGGGGACAGGGGGCGTACGAGCAGTACTTC. Protein sequence: CASSWGQGAYEQYF.

The rearrangement links TRBV9 to TRBJ2-7; 8 bases are a match to TRBD1. This CDR3 is built from 14 residues. V was clipped by 4 bases and J by 0 bases; unmatched bases: 3. Germline V gene lookup returns CDR1 SGDLS and CDR2 YYNGEE. CDR3 sequence reads: CASSRTGNSYEQYF. CDR3 nucleotide sequence: TGTGCCAGCAGCCGGACAGGGAACTCCTACGAGCAGTACTTC. Full variable domain (outside the CDR3, taken from reference TRBV9 and TRBJ2-7): DSGVTQTPKHLITATGQRVTLRCSPRSGDLSVYWYQQSLDQGLQFLIQYYNGEERAKGNILERFSAQQFPDLHSELNLSSLELGDSALYFCASSRTGNSYEQYFGPGTRLTVT.

V usage is TRBV2 and J usage is TRBJ2-7, with D perhaps TRBD2 (6 bases). V was trimmed by 5 bases and J by 0 bases, leaving 11 bases between them. Germline V CDR1 and CDR2: SNHLY, FYNNEI. The CDR3 covers 14 residues. The CDR3: CASSWDGSSYEQYF. The CDR3 nucleotides are TGTGCCAGCAGTTGGGACGGGAGCTCCTACGAGCAGTACTTC.

The chain recombines TRBV4-1 with TRBJ1-1; D gene unclear. This CDR3 has 16 residues. With 1 base removed from V and 4 bases from J, the gap between germline ends came to 16 bases. Germline assignment: CDR1 MGHRA and CDR2 YSYEKL. The DNA for the CDR3 is TGCGCCAGCAGCCAAGGTATTTGGCGAGGGAGCACTGAAGCTTTCTTT. This encodes CASSQGIWRGSTEAFF.

This chain connects TRBV5-4 to TRBJ2-4, with D tentatively TRBD1 (6 bases). The V and J ends lost 0 bases and 4 bases respectively, with 8 bases between them. Looked up from germline, CDR1 is SGHNT and CDR2 is YYREEE (reference sequence). The CDR3 sequence is 14 residues long. The CDR3 DNA reads as TGTGCCAGCAGCTTGGGGACAGAGAAAAACATTCAGTACTTC. Its translation: CASSLGTEKNIQYF.

This clone was seen a few times. This chain joins TRBV16 and TRBJ1-2, with 11 bases matching TRBD1. Germline lookup yields CDR1 KGHSY and CDR2 FQNENV. The CDR3 runs to 17 residues. V lost 5 bases, J lost 5 bases, and 13 bases stayed unmatched. The CDR3 DNA reads TGTGCCAGCAGCGCTACCGGGACAGGGGGGTTGAGATATGGCTACACCTTC. Translating gives CASSATGTGGLRYGYTF.

V usage is TRBV2 and J usage is TRBJ1-5; D remains ambiguous. V lost 6 bases, J lost 0 bases, and 12 bases lay in between. The CDR3 is 15 amino acids. Germline loops: CDR1 SNHLY, CDR2 FYNNEI. The CDR3 protein is CASREQIFSNQPQHF. For the CDR3, the DNA is TGTGCCAGCAGAGAACAGATTTTTAGCAATCAGCCCCAGCATTTT.

This clone was found a few times. This chain links TRBV6-5 with TRBJ1-4, with D possibly matching TRBD1 (5 bases). CDR3 length: 14 residues. The V end lost 6 bases, the J end lost 8 bases, and 16 bases lay between the germline ends. In germline, CDR1 is MNHEY, CDR2 SVGAGI. The DNA for the CDR3 is TGTGCCAGCAGACCCCCCTCAGGGTCCGAAAAACTGTTTTTT. As protein: CASRPPSGSEKLFF.